This TCR beta chain stems from a study of technical replicates of blood from several donors. Only in-frame clones appear in the TCRdb table, and some are missing; sequencing was by immunoSEQ multiplex PCR. The repertoire holds roughly 81,000 clones, with 80% to 90% as singletons. V lost 9 bases and J 10 bases, leaving 13 bases between the germline ends. The CDR3 consists of 11 residues. Germline CDR1 ENHRY, CDR2 SYGVKD. The chain employs TRBV10-3 and TRBJ2-1; D perhaps matches TRBD2 (6 bases). Source material: PBMCs. The TCR comes from a human donor in good health. Some clones in this sample may be carry-over from other donors' samples. The CDR3 loop is CAMGTVKEQFF. The CDR3 coding sequence is TGTGCCATGGGGACTGTCAAAGAGCAGTTCTTC.